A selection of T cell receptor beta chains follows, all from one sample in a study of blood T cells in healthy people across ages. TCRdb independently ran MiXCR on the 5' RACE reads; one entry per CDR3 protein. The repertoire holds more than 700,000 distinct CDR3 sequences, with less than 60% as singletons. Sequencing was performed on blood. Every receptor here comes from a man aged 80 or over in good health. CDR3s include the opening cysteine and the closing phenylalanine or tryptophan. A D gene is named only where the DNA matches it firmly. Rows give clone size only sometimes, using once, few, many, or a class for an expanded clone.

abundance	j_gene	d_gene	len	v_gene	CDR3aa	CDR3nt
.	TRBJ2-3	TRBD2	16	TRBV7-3	CASSSSGSGGTDTQYF	TGTGCCAGCAGCTCGAGTGGCAGCGGGGGCACAGATACGCAGTATTTT
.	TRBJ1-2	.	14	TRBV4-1	CASSQALGGYGYTF	TGCGCCAGCAGCCAAGCCCTGGGAGGCTATGGCTACACCTTC
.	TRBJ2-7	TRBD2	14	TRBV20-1	CSARDWREGYEQYF	TGCAGTGCTAGAGATTGGCGGGAGGGCTACGAGCAGTACTTC
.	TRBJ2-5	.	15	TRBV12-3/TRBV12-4	CASSIQVVQQETQYF	TGTGCCAGCAGTATTCAGGTCGTTCAACAAGAGACCCAGTACTTC
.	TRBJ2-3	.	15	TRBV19	CASSMGTGRIDTQYF	TGTGCCAGTAGTATGGGCACAGGGAGGATCGATACGCAGTATTTT
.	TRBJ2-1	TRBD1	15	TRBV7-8	CASSSRDRMYNEQFF	TGTGCCAGCAGCTCCCGGGACAGGATGTACAATGAGCAGTTCTTC
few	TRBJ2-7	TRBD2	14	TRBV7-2	CASSSGLGYYEQYF	TGTGCCAGCAGCTCGGGACTAGGATACTACGAGCAGTACTTC
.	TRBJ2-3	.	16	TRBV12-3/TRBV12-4	CASSRGSQVKTDTQYF	TGTGCCAGCAGCAGAGGTAGCCAGGTCAAAACAGATACGCAGTATTTT
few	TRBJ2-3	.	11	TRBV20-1	CSAIMGDTQYF	TGCAGTGCAATAATGGGAGATACGCAGTATTTT
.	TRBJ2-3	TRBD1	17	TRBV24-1	CATSGPKQGEYTDTQYF	TGTGCCACCAGTGGCCCAAAACAGGGGGAGTACACAGATACGCAGTATTTT
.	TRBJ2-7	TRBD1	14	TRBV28	CVSRTDRGLYEQYF	TGTGTCAGCAGGACCGACAGGGGGCTCTACGAGCAGTACTTC
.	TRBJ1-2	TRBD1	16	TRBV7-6	CASSLGGQDDGYGYTF	TGTGCCAGCAGCTTAGGGGGACAGGACGACGGATATGGCTACACCTTC
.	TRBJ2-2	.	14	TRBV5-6	CASSQTGNTGELFF	TGTGCCAGCAGCCAGACAGGGAACACCGGGGAGCTGTTTTTT
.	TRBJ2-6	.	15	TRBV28	CVSSRRGSGANVLTF	TGTGTCAGCAGCCGTCGGGGGTCTGGGGCCAACGTCCTGACTTTC
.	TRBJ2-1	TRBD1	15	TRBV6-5	CASTPDRAKGNEQFF	TGTGCCAGCACCCCTGACAGGGCCAAAGGCAATGAGCAGTTCTTC
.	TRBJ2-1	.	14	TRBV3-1	CASSHRQTINEQFF	TGTGCCAGCAGCCATCGACAGACTATCAATGAGCAGTTCTTC
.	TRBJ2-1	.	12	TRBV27	CASGDWYNEQFF	TGTGCCAGCGGAGACTGGTACAATGAGCAGTTCTTC
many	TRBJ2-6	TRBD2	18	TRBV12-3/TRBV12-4	CASRAIAGGSSGANVLTF	TGTGCCAGCAGGGCAATAGCGGGAGGGAGCTCTGGGGCCAACGTCCTGACTTTC
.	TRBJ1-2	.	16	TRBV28	CASSFWTSNGDYGYTF	TGTGCCAGCAGTTTTTGGACCTCTAATGGCGACTATGGCTACACCTTC
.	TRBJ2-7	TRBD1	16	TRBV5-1	CASSSATGGFFDEQYF	TGCGCCAGCAGCTCTGCGACAGGGGGTTTTTTCGATGAGCAGTACTTC
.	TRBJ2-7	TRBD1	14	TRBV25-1	CASSDDRVHYEQYF	TGTGCCAGCAGTGACGACAGGGTCCACTACGAGCAGTACTTC
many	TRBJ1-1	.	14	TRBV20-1	CSAREMRGNTEAFF	TGCAGTGCTAGAGAAATGCGAGGGAACACTGAAGCTTTCTTT
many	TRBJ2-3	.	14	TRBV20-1	CSASRESSTDTQYF	TGCAGTGCTAGTCGGGAAAGCAGCACAGATACGCAGTATTTT
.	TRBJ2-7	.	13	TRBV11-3	CVSSSGHRYEQYF	TGTGTCAGCAGCTCAGGACACCGCTACGAGCAGTACTTC
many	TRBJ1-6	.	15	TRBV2	CASSERGRINSPLHF	TGTGCCAGCAGTGAAAGAGGCAGGATTAATTCACCCCTCCACTTT
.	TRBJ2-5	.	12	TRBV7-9	CASRPTEETQYF	TGTGCCAGCAGACCGACGGAAGAGACCCAGTACTTC
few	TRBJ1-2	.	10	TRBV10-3	CAIRGDGYTF	TGTGCCATCCGCGGGGACGGCTACACCTTC
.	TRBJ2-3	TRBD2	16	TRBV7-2	CASSLDSGGSLDTQYF	TGTGCCAGCAGCTTAGATAGCGGGGGGTCGTTAGATACGCAGTATTTT
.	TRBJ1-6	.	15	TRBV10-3	CAISESAGTNSPLHF	TGTGCCATCAGTGAGTCGGCAGGGACAAATTCACCCCTCCACTTT
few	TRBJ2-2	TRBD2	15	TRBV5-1	CASSLAASGTGELFF	TGCGCCAGCAGCTTGGCGGCTAGCGGGACCGGGGAGCTGTTTTTT